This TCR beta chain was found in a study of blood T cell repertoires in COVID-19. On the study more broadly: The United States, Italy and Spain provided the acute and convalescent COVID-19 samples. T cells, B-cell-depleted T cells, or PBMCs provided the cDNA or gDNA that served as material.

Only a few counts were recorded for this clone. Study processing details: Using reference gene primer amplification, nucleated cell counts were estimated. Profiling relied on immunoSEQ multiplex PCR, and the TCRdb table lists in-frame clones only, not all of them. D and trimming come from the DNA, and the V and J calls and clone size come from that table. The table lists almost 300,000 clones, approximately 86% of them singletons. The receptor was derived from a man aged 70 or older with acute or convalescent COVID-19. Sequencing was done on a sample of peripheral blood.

This CDR3 is CASSLQGSVGYTF. For the CDR3, the DNA is TGTGCCAGCAGTCTACAGGGGTCGGTCGGCTACACCTTC. The rearrangement uses TRBV6-5 and TRBJ1-2; 7 bases are shared with TRBD1. The trim removed 5 bases at V and 8 bases at J, leaving 8 bases unmatched. This CDR3 is built from 13 residues. Germline CDR1 is MNHEY and CDR2 is SVGAGI.